These 19 T cell receptor beta chains were sequenced from one sample in a study of molecular identifiers for immune sequencing clone quantification. One entry per CDR3 protein, called by TCRdb with MiXCR from the PCR reads. The sample consists of under 650,000 distinct CDR3 sequences, 20% of them appearing once. Sequencing was done on a sample of naive CD8+ T cells from blood, with Jurkat cell RNA spiked in. Specified subset: FACS-sorted CD8+CD4-CCR7+CD45RA+ naive T cells. These TCRs come from a human donor in good health. Some libraries in this study had Jurkat cell RNA spiked in.

This clonotype was counted many times. V and J are TRBV4-1 and TRBJ2-7; D is perhaps TRBD2 (5 bases). V was pared by 1 base and J by 3 bases, with 19 bases between. CDR3 length: 17 residues. CDR1 and CDR2 from the germline V gene are MGHRA and YSYEKL. The CDR3 DNA is TGCGCCAGCAGCCAAGGCCCAATGGGCGGGTCCAGCTACGAGCAGTACTTC. This encodes CASSQGPMGGSSYEQYF.

To note about this clonotype: Possible read error: a much larger clone is one base away. V is TRBV28 and J is TRBJ2-3; 7 bases are a match to TRBD1. Germline assignment: CDR1 MDHEN and CDR2 SYDVKM. V shed 6 bases, J shed 8 bases, and the junction held 5 bases outside the gene matches. CDR3 length: 12 amino acids. The CDR3 spells CASSSTGLTQYF. The DNA of the CDR3 is TGTGCCAGCAGCTCGACAGGGCTTACGCAGTATTTT.

J is TRBJ2-1 and V is TRBV6-2 or TRBV6-3; 7 bases agree with TRBD1. V dropped 8 bases and J dropped 1; count of bases not matched to a gene: 5. CDR1 is MNHEY and CDR2 is SVGEGT in the germline V gene. This CDR3 spans 14 amino acids. The CDR3 DNA follows: TGTGCCAGCCTCCCCAGGGGGTCCTACAATGAGCAGTTCTTC. Protein sequence: CASLPRGSYNEQFF.

This clonotype has ten or more counts. The rearrangement uses TRBV6-5 and TRBJ2-7, with 9 bases fitting TRBD1. Germline lookup yields CDR1 MNHEY and CDR2 SVGAGI. The junction had 5 bases not matched to a gene; V was cut back by 0 bases and J by 5 bases. The CDR3 runs to 15 residues. The CDR3 spells CASSYSGTGSDEQYF. In DNA form, the CDR3 reads TGTGCCAGCAGTTACTCCGGGACAGGGTCCGACGAGCAGTACTTC.

This clonotype was counted at least ten times. The CDR3 spells CASSPTSGGVDTQYF. The CDR3 DNA follows: TGTGCCAGTAGCCCTACTAGCGGGGGGGTAGATACGCAGTATTTT. V and J are TRBV19 and TRBJ2-3, with 13 bases lining up with TRBD2. CDR1 and CDR2 (germline): LNHDA, SQIVND (reference sequence). Trimming at V came to 6 bases and at J to 5 bases, leaving 5 bases not matched to a gene. This CDR3 comprises 15 residues.

The rearrangement links TRBV11-2 to TRBJ1-2; D remains unclear. Germline CDR1 reads SGHAT; CDR2 reads FQNNGV. The CDR3 has 12 residues. Trimming cost V 1 base and J 8 bases, with 8 bases left between them. CDR3: CASSLAGGGYTF. DNA for the CDR3: TGTGCCAGCAGCTTAGCGGGCGGAGGCTACACCTTC.

The V call is TRBV5-1, the J call TRBJ2-7; no clear D. Trimming shortened V by 0 bases and J by 2 bases, and 12 bases separated the two germline ends. From germline, CDR1 is SGHRS and CDR2 YFSETQ. The CDR3 contains 15 residues. In nucleotides, the CDR3 is TGCGCCAGCAGCTTGGGTCCCCCCGCCCCCTACGAGCAGTACTTC. This gives the protein CASSLGPPAPYEQYF.

Concerning this clonotype: Being one base from a much bigger clone, this may be a read error. The rearrangement links TRBV28 to TRBJ1-5; D gene uncertain. The CDR3 totals 13 residues. CDR1 and CDR2 (germline): MDHEN, SYDVKM. The CDR3 loop reads CASSLFGSQPRHF. CDR3 DNA sequence: TGTGCCAGCAGTTTATTCGGTTCCCAGCCCCGGCATTTT.

This clonotype was detected only a few times. This may be a read error: a much more frequent sequence differs by one nucleotide. The chain has TRBV29-1 and TRBJ2-2; tentative D call: TRBD1 (6 bases). CDR3 length: 16 residues. Germline V gene data show CDR1 as SQVTM and CDR2 as ANQGSEA. Here the CDR3 reads CGVENPTGSSPGELFF. DNA for the CDR3: TGCGGCGTTGAAAATCCGACAGGATCGTCCCCCGGGGAGCTGTTTTTT.

At least ten counts were recorded for this clonotype. The gene calls are TRBV23-1 and TRBJ1-2; a possible D gene is TRBD1 (5 bases). TRBV23-1 belongs to the ORF category, with a function that is uncertain. The CDR3 runs to 17 residues. The ends were cut back, 0 bases at V and 3 bases at J, with 17 bases in the middle. The CDR3 spells CASSQSQSGVVYYGYTF. In nucleotides, the CDR3 is TGCGCCAGCAGTCAATCCCAGTCGGGGGTGGTATACTATGGCTACACCTTC.

Regarding this clonotype: This may be a read error: a much more frequent sequence differs by one nucleotide. V and J are TRBV27 and TRBJ2-3, with D possibly being TRBD1 or TRBD2 (5 bases each). Between the trimmed V and J ends, which lost 5 bases and 5 bases, there was a span of 14 bases. This CDR3 has 14 amino acids. Germline CDR1 reads MNHEY; CDR2 reads SMNVEV (reference sequence). CDR3 nucleotides: TGTGCCAGCAGTCCCCGAGGGGCTCTAGATACGCAGTATTTT. It encodes CASSPRGALDTQYF.

The sample holds many counts of this clonotype. CDR3 coding DNA: TGCAGCGTACGGACAGGGTCCAACACTGAAGCTTTCTTT. Translating it yields CSVRTGSNTEAFF. The chain recombines TRBV29-1 with TRBJ1-1, with 8 nucleotides matching TRBD1. CDR3 size: 13 residues. Germline V gene data show CDR1 as SQVTM and CDR2 as ANQGSEA. The ends lost 6 bases at V and 2 bases at J; junction bases unmatched: 5.

This clonotype was detected many times. At one of its ends the junction is not consistent with the germline gene, which may arise from a read error. V and J are TRBV7-3 and TRBJ2-3, with 15 nucleotides matching TRBD2. This CDR3 contains 18 residues. CDR1 SGHTA and CDR2 FQGTGA come from the germline V gene. CDR3 region: CASSLTPGLAGGADTQYF. CDR3 nucleotides: TGTGCCAGCAGCTTAACCCCGGGACTAGCGGGAGGAGCAGACACGCAGTATTTT.

The table lists this clonotype with many counts. This chain joins TRBV6-5 and TRBJ2-7; 7 bases match TRBD1. The ends lost 3 bases at V and 2 bases at J; junction bases unmatched: 4. The CDR3 sequence is 14 residues long. CDR1 and CDR2 (germline): MNHEY, SVGAGI. This CDR3 is CASSYSTGAYEQYF. The CDR3 nucleotides read TGTGCCAGCAGTTATAGTACAGGGGCCTACGAGCAGTACTTC.

This clonotype was recorded many times. V is TRBV9 and J is TRBJ2-7; 8 bases line up with TRBD1. The junction had 5 bases not matched to a gene; V was cut back by 3 bases and J by 6 bases. The length of the CDR3 is 13 residues. Germline V CDR1 and CDR2: SGDLS, YYNGEE. The CDR3 DNA reads TGTGCCAGCAGCGCCAGGACAGGGACCGAGCAGTACTTC. Protein sequence: CASSARTGTEQYF.

Comment on this clonotype: This could be a read error, since a much larger clone is one nucleotide away. The chain couples TRBV7-3 to TRBJ2-3; 14 nucleotides agree with TRBD2. CDR1 is SGHTA, CDR2 FQGTGA, per germline. The length of the CDR3 is 16 residues. The CDR3 protein is CAGSSTSGRGSDTQYF. CDR3 coding DNA: TGTGCCGGCAGCTCGACTAGCGGGAGGGGCTCAGATACGCAGTATTTT.

This clonotype occurred once. The rearrangement uses TRBV30 and TRBJ2-3, with a tentative D call TRBD1 (6 bases). Trimming removed 0 bases from V and 0 bases from J, with 13 bases in between. Germline CDR1 GTSNPN, CDR2 SVGIG (reference sequence). The CDR3 contains 16 residues. In DNA form, the CDR3 reads TGTGCCTGGAGTGTAATACAGGGACGAAGCACAGATACGCAGTATTTT. Amino acid sequence: CAWSVIQGRSTDTQYF.

In its sample, this clonotype was seen many times. V is TRBV4-1 and J is TRBJ2-5, with D possibly being TRBD2 (6 bases). CDR1 and CDR2 from the germline V gene are MGHRA and YSYEKL. This CDR3 spans 15 amino acids. V dropped 0 bases and J dropped 5 bases, with 13 bases sitting between them. The CDR3 is CASSQDPSDGETQYF. Here the CDR3 DNA reads TGCGCCAGCAGCCAAGATCCTAGCGATGGTGAGACCCAGTACTTC.

In its sample, this clonotype was seen many times. This sequence joins TRBV19 and TRBJ2-7; no definite D call. The CDR3 covers 14 residues. CDR1 is LNHDA and CDR2 is SQIVND in the germline V gene (reference sequence). Trimming took 2 bases from V and 0 from J, leaving 8 bases between them. The CDR3 coding sequence is TGTGCCAGTAGTATAAGGTACAGCTCCTACGAGCAGTACTTC. Protein sequence: CASSIRYSSYEQYF. The full variable domain, completed using reference TRBV19 and TRBJ2-7, is DGGITQSPKYLFRKEGQNVTLSCEQNLNHDAMYWYRQDPGQGLRLIYYSQIVNDFQKGDIAEGYSVSREKKESFPLTVTSAQKNPTAFYLCASSIRYSSYEQYFGPGTRLTVT.